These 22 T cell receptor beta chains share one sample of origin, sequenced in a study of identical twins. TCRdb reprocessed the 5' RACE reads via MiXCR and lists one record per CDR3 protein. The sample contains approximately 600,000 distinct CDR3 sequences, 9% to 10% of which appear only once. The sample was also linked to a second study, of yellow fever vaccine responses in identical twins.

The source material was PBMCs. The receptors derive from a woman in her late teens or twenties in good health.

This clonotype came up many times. CDR3: CASSFTGTGGSGNTIYF. Written as DNA, the CDR3 is TGTGCCAGCAGCTTTACCGGGACAGGGGGTTCTGGAAACACCATATATTTT. V gene TRBV7-8 combines with J gene TRBJ1-3; TRBD1 matches at 11 bases. Germline values: CDR1 SGHVS, CDR2 FQNEAQ. V shed 3 bases and J 1 base; nucleotides not matched to a gene: 5. CDR3 length: 17 amino acids.

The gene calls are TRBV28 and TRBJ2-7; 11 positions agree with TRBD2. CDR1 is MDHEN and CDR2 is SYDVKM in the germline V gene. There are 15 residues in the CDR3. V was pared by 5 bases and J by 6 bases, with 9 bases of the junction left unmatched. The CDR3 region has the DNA TGTGCCAGCAGTAGGATTAGCGGGAGGGCCCTCGAGCAGTACTTC. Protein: CASSRISGRALEQYF.

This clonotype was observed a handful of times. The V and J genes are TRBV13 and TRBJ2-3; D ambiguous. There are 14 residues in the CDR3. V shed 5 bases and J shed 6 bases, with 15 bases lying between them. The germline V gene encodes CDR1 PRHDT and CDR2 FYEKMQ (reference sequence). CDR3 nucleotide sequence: TGTGCCAGCAGCGAAGCACTCTCTGGGGATACGCAGTATTTT. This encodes CASSEALSGDTQYF.

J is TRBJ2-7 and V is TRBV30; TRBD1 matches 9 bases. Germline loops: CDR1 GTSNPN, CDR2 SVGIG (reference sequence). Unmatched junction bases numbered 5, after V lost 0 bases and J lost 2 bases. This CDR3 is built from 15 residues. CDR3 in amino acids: CAWSVGQGIAYEQYF. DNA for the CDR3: TGTGCCTGGAGTGTGGGACAGGGAATCGCCTACGAGCAGTACTTC.

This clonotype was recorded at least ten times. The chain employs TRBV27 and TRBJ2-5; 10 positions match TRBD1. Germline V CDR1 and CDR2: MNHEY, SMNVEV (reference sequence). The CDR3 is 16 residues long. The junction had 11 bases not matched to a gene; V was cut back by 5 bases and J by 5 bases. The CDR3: CASSPEDRGYGETQYF. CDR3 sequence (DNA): TGTGCCAGCAGTCCCGAGGACAGGGGGTATGGGGAGACCCAGTACTTC.

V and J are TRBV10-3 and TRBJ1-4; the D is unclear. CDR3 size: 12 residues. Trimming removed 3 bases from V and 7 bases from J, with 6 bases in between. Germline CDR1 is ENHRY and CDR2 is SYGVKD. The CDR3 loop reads CAISEVGEKLFF. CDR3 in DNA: TGTGCCATCAGTGAAGTAGGTGAAAAACTGTTTTTT.

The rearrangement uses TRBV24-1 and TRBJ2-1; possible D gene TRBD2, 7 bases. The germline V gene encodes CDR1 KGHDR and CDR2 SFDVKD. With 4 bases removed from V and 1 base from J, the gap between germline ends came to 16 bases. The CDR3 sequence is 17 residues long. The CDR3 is CATSDTPGGRSYNEQFF. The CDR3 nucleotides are TGTGCCACCAGTGACACCCCCGGGGGGCGATCCTACAATGAGCAGTTCTTC.

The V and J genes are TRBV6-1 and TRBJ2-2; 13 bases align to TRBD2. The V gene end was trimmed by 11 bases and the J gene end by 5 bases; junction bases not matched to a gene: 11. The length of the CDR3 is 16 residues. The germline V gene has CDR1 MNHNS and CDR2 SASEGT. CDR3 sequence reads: CAAGLAGAWSTGELFF. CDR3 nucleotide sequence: TGTGCCGCCGGACTAGCGGGGGCTTGGTCGACCGGGGAGCTGTTTTTT.

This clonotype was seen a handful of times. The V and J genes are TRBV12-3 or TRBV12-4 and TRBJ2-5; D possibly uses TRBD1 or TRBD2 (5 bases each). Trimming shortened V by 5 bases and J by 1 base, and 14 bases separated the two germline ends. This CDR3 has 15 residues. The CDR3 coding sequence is TGTGCCAGCAGTACCAACCGGGACCCCCAAGAGACCCAGTACTTC. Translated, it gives CASSTNRDPQETQYF.

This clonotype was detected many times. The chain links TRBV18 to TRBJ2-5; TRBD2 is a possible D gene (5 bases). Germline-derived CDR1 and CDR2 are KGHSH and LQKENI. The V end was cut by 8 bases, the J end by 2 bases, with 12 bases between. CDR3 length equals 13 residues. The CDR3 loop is CASAQLEQETQYF. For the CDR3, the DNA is TGTGCCAGCGCACAACTAGAACAAGAGACCCAGTACTTC.

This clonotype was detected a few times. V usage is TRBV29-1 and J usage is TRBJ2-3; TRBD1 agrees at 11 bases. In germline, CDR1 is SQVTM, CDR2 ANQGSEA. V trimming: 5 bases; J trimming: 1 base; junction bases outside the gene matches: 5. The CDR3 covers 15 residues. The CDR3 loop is CSVQGTGGGTDTQYF. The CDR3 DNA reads TGCAGCGTTCAAGGGACAGGGGGAGGCACAGATACGCAGTATTTT.

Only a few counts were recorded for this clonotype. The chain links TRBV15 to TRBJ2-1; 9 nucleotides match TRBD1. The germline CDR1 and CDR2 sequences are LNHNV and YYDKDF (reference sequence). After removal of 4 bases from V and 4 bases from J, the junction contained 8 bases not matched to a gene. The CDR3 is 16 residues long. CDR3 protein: CATSTWGQGNYNEQFF. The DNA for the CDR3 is TGTGCCACCAGCACCTGGGGACAGGGTAATTACAATGAGCAGTTCTTC.

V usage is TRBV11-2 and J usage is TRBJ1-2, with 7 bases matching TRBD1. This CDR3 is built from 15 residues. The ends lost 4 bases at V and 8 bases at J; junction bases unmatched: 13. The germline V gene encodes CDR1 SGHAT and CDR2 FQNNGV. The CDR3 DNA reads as TGTGCCAGCAGCTCCATAGGGGGCTTGGTGGAGGGCTACACCTTC. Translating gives CASSSIGGLVEGYTF.

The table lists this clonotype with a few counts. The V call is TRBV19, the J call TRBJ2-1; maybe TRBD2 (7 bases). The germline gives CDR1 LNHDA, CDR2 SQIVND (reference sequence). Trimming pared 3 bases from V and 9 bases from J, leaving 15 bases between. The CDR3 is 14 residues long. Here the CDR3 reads CASSIGGGGGEQFF. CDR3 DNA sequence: TGTGCCAGTAGTATTGGGGGGGGAGGGGGTGAGCAGTTCTTC.

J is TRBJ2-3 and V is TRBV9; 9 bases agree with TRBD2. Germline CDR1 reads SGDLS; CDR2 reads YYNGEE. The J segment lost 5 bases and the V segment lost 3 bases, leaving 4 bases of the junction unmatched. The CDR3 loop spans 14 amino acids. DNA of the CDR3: TGTGCCAGCAGCGGTAGCGGGAGAAAAGATACGCAGTATTTT. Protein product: CASSGSGRKDTQYF.

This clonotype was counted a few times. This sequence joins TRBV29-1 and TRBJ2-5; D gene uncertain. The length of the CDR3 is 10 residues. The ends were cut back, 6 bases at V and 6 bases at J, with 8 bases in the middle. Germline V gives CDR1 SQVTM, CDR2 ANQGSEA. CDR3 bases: TGCAGCGTCGTTGAGCAGACCCAGTACTTC. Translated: CSVVEQTQYF. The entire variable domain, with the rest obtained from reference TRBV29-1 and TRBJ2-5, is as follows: SAVISQKPSRDICQRGTSLTIQCQVDSQVTMMFWYRQQPGQSLTLIATANQGSEATYESGFVIDKFPISRPNLTFSTLTVSNMSPEDSSIYLCSVVEQTQYFGPGTRLLVL.

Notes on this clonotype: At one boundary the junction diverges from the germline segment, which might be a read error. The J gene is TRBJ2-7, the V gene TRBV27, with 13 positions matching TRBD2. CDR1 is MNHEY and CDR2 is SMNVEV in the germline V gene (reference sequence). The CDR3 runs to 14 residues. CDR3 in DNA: TGTACCAGCAGTGTGACTAGCGGGAGGAACGAGCAGTACTTC. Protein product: CTSSVTSGRNEQYF.

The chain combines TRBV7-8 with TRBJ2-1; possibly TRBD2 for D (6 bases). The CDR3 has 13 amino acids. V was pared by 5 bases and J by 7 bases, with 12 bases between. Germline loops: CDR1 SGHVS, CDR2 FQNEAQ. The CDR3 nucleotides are TGTGCCAGCAGCCATGGGACTTGGAATGAGCAGTTCTTC. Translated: CASSHGTWNEQFF.

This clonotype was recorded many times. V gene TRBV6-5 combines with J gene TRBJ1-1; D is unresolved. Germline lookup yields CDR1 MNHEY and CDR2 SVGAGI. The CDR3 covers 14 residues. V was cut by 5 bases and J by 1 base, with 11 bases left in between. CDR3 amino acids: CASSISLRNTEAFF. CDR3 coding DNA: TGTGCCAGCAGTATCTCCCTTCGGAACACTGAAGCTTTCTTT.

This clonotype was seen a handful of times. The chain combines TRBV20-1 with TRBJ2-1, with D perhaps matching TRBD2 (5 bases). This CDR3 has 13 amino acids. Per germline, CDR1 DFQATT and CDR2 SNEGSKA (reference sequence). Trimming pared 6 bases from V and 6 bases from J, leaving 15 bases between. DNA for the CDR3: TGCAGTGCCATGGGGAGCCCCGGCAATGAGCAGTTCTTC. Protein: CSAMGSPGNEQFF.

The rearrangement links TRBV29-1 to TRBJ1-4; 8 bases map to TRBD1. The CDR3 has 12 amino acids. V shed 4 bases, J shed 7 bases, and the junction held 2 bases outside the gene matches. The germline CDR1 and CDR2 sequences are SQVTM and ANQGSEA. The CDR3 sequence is CSVAGGSEKLFF. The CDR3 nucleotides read TGCAGCGTTGCAGGGGGCTCTGAAAAACTGTTTTTT.

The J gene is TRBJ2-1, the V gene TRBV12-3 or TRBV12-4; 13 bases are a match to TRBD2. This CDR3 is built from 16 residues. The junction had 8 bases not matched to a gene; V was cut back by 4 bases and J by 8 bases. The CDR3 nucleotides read TGTGCCAGCAGTTCCCCTGGGACTAGCGGGAACGATGAGCAGTTCTTC. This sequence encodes CASSSPGTSGNDEQFF.